This T cell receptor (beta chain) was recorded in a study of shared clonotypes between healthy human individuals. Background on the study: Per-donor plates numbered three CD4 naive, three CD4 memory, two CD8 naive and one CD8 memory.

The assay ran at deep level. Data came from immunoSEQ multiplex PCR; TCRdb stores just in-frame clones and leaves some out. This sample yields approximately 640,000 clones, of which less than 95% are seen a single time; about 33% belongs to the top ten. The study enrolled healthy HIV-negative adults without recent acute infections or vaccinations as donors. The length of the CDR3 is 16 residues. Per germline, CDR1 LNHNV and CDR2 YYDKDF (reference sequence). Deletions cut 2 bases from V and 2 bases from J, with 12 bases between. This receptor was obtained from a man between 18 and 29 years old in good health. Some clones in this sample may be carry-over from other donors' samples. The rearrangement joins TRBV15 to TRBJ2-2, with D possibly matching TRBD2 (6 bases). The sequencing sample was made of memory CD8+ T cells from PBMCs. Subset meaning: CD45RO+ cells pooled with CCR7-negative TemRA cells. CDR3 sequence: CATSRFDSGNTGELFF. The DNA for the CDR3 is TGTGCCACCAGCAGATTTGATAGCGGAAACACCGGGGAGCTGTTTTTT.